Presented here are 12 T cell receptor beta chains from one specimen sequenced in a study of shared clonotypes between healthy human individuals. Some clones are missing from TCRdb's copy, which holds only in-frame ones; the method was immunoSEQ multiplex PCR. Of about 2,100,000 clones listed, around 93% are singletons. Naivety among CD8 cells was defined by CD45RO negativity and positive CCR7 selection, thereby excluding terminally differentiated effector memory CD45RA+ cells. Sequences were obtained from naive CD8+ T cells from PBMCs. The receptors shown here come from a man aged 18 to 30 in good health. Some clones in this sample may be carry-over from other donors' samples.

The chain is built from TRBV28 and TRBJ1-5; D not certain. This CDR3 comprises 14 residues. V was cut by 3 bases and J by 6 bases, with 12 bases left in between. Germline CDR1 is MDHEN and CDR2 is SYDVKM. As DNA, the CDR3 is TGTGCCAGCAGTTTTAGGCGTCTCGGTCAGCCCCAGCATTTT. Its translation: CASSFRRLGQPQHF. Looking up the rest from reference TRBV28 and TRBJ1-5 gives the full variable domain: DVKVTQSSRYLVKRTGEKVFLECVQDMDHENMFWYRQDPGLGLRLIYFSYDVKMKEKGDIPEGYSVSREKKERFSLILESASTNQTSMYLCASSFRRLGQPQHFGDGTRLSIL.

The chain combines TRBV19 with TRBJ1-1; 8 bases agree with TRBD1. The CDR3 sequence is 16 residues long. Germline-derived CDR1 and CDR2 are LNHDA and SQIVND (reference sequence). With 3 bases clipped from V and 0 bases from J, the junction kept 6 bases outside the gene matches. The CDR3 is CASSIGGTGLNTEAFF. The CDR3 coding sequence is TGTGCCAGTAGTATCGGGGGGACAGGATTGAACACTGAAGCTTTCTTT.

In its sample, this clone was seen a few times. The J gene is TRBJ1-1, the V gene TRBV28; D unresolved. The V end was cut by 3 bases, the J end by 1 base, with 12 bases between. The CDR3 has 15 amino acids. CDR1 and CDR2 from the germline V gene are MDHEN and SYDVKM. The CDR3 spells CASSFEFSGNTEAFF. The DNA for the CDR3 is TGTGCCAGCAGTTTTGAGTTTTCGGGGAACACTGAAGCTTTCTTT.

The chain is built from TRBV27 and TRBJ1-5; no reliable D call. The V end lost 7 bases, the J end lost 7 bases, and 14 bases lay between the germline ends. CDR3 length: 13 amino acids. Germline V gene lookup returns CDR1 MNHEY and CDR2 SMNVEV (reference sequence). The CDR3 loop reads CASTLSPGQPQHF. The DNA of the CDR3 is TGTGCCAGCACTCTATCCCCCGGGCAGCCCCAGCATTTT.

The chain combines TRBV27 with TRBJ2-7; the D gene is possibly TRBD1 (6 bases). The CDR3 spans 14 residues. From germline, CDR1 is MNHEY and CDR2 SMNVEV (reference sequence). The V end lost 5 bases, the J end lost 3 bases, and 14 bases lay between the germline ends. CDR3 region: CASSTERQVYEQYF. DNA of the CDR3: TGTGCCAGCAGTACCGAAAGACAGGTCTACGAGCAGTACTTC.

This clone was detected once. The V gene is TRBV4-1, the J gene TRBJ2-7; tentative D call: TRBD1 (6 bases). V was clipped by 5 bases and J by 0 bases, with 11 bases between them. CDR1 and CDR2 from the germline V gene are MGHRA and YSYEKL. The length of the CDR3 is 14 residues. The CDR3 loop reads CASSERTASYEQYF. The CDR3 DNA follows: TGCGCCAGCAGCGAACGGACAGCCTCCTACGAGCAGTACTTC.

The chain is built from TRBV4-2 and TRBJ2-3; 11 nucleotides agree with TRBD2. CDR1 and CDR2 (germline): LGHNA, YNFKEQ. V was clipped by 6 bases and J by 0 bases; unmatched bases: 5. The CDR3 runs 16 residues. DNA of the CDR3: TGTGCCAGCAGGCCAACTAGCGGGGGCAGCACAGATACGCAGTATTTT. Translated: CASRPTSGGSTDTQYF.

This sequence joins TRBV7-2 and TRBJ2-1, with a weak D call TRBD2 (6 bases). The germline V and J ends were trimmed by 5 bases and 5 bases, with 16 bases remaining between them. CDR1 SGHTA and CDR2 FQGNSA come from the germline V gene. CDR3 size: 15 residues. The chain's CDR3 is CASSPLEWRDNEQFF. For the CDR3, the DNA is TGTGCCAGCAGCCCCCTCGAGTGGAGGGACAATGAGCAGTTCTTC.

The chain uses TRBV6-5 and TRBJ1-3, with D maybe TRBD1 (6 bases). Germline lookup yields CDR1 MNHEY and CDR2 SVGAGI. V was shortened by 6 bases and J by 0 bases, with 12 bases between the two germline ends. The CDR3 has 15 amino acids. CDR3 region: CASSDRQPSGNTIYF. The DNA of the CDR3 is TGTGCCAGCAGCGACAGGCAGCCCTCTGGAAACACCATATATTTT.

V gene TRBV7-9 combines with J gene TRBJ1-2, with D uncertain. This CDR3 comprises 16 residues. Trimming removed 1 base at V and 4 bases at J, with 16 bases between. The germline V gene encodes CDR1 SEHNR and CDR2 FQNEAQ (reference sequence). The CDR3 DNA sequence: TGTGCCAGCAGCTTAGTTGGGGATCGTCGGCTCTATGGCTACACCTTC. This encodes CASSLVGDRRLYGYTF.

The chain combines TRBV7-2 with TRBJ2-7; 10 nucleotides align to TRBD1. This CDR3 region has 16 residues. Trimming took 4 bases from V and 0 from J; bases not matched to a gene: 6. CDR1 and CDR2 from the germline V gene are SGHTA and FQGNSA. CDR3 sequence (DNA): TGTGCCAGCAGCTCTCGTTGGACAGGGGGCTCCTACGAGCAGTACTTC. It translates to CASSSRWTGGSYEQYF. Filled out from reference TRBV7-2 and TRBJ2-7, the complete variable domain reads GAGVSQSPSNKVTEKGKDVELRCDPISGHTALYWYRQSLGQGLEFLIYFQGNSAPDKSGLPSDRFSAERTGGSVSTLTIQRTQQEDSAVYLCASSSRWTGGSYEQYFGPGTRLTVT.

For the CDR3, the DNA is TGTGCCAGCAGTTTATCTGGGGCGGGGACCTACGAGCAGTACTTC. Its protein is CASSLSGAGTYEQYF. The chain employs TRBV27 and TRBJ2-7; a weak D match, TRBD2 (6 bases). Germline V gene data show CDR1 as MNHEY and CDR2 as SMNVEV (reference sequence). The CDR3 is 15 amino acids. V dropped 0 bases and J dropped 2 bases, with 11 bases sitting between them.